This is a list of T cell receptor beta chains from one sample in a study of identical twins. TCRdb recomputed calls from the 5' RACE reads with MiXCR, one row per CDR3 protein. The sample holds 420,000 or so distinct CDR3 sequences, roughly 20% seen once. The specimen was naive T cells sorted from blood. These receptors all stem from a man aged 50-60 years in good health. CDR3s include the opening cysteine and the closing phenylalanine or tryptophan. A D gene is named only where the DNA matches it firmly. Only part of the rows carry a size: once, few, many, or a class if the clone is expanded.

CSVEDPGRPGANVLTF | TGCAGCGTTGAAGATCCGGGACGACCCGGGGCCAACGTCCTGACTTTC | . | TRBJ2-6 | TRBV29-1 | many
CASSLGSGDYEQYF | TGCGCCAGCAGCTTGGGTTCAGGGGACTACGAGCAGTACTTC | . | TRBJ2-7 | TRBV5-1 | many
CSAATVREGEEQFF | TGCAGCGCAGCCACCGTCCGGGAAGGGGAAGAGCAGTTCTTC | . | TRBJ2-1 | TRBV29-1 | many
CASSLDQGGVAQFF | TGTGCCAGCAGCTTAGATCAGGGCGGGGTAGCGCAGTTCTTC | . | TRBJ2-1 | TRBV11-2 | .
CAAAGGASSDNEQFF | TGTGCCGCGGCTGGGGGGGCGTCTTCCGACAATGAGCAGTTCTTC | . | TRBJ2-1 | TRBV12-3/TRBV12-4 | .
CASSLSIPSAQPQHF | TGTGCCAGCAGTTTGTCCATCCCTTCAGCTCAGCCCCAGCATTTT | . | TRBJ1-5 | TRBV27 | .
CASSVGGASDTQYF | TGTGCCAGCAGCGTAGGGGGAGCATCAGATACGCAGTATTTT | . | TRBJ2-3 | TRBV9 | few
CAWSLRTGSVRYF | TGTGCCTGGAGTCTACGGACAGGGAGTGTGCGGTACTTC | TRBD1 | TRBJ2-7 | TRBV30 | .
CSGSGLAGEGTGELFF | TGCAGCGGCTCCGGACTAGCGGGAGAGGGCACCGGGGAGCTGTTTTTT | TRBD2 | TRBJ2-2 | TRBV29-1 | .
CASSLQAATNEKLFF | TGTGCCAGCAGCTTACAAGCTGCAACTAATGAAAAACTGTTTTTT | . | TRBJ1-4 | TRBV7-9 | many
CASSQSETGTEAFF | TGTGCCAGCAGCCAATCCGAAACAGGAACTGAAGCTTTCTTT | . | TRBJ1-1 | TRBV3-1 | many
CASSPPVPSTKNTEAFF | TGTGCCAGCTCACCTCCCGTGCCTTCTACTAAGAACACTGAAGCTTTCTTT | . | TRBJ1-1 | TRBV18 | few
CASSLVLGTGELFF | TGTGCCAGCAGCTTAGTTCTGGGAACCGGGGAGCTGTTTTTT | . | TRBJ2-2 | TRBV11-2 | .
CASSQSRTGIPDTQYF | TGCGCCAGCAGCCAATCCCGGACAGGGATCCCAGATACGCAGTATTTT | TRBD1 | TRBJ2-3 | TRBV4-1 | many
CSALSNGIYNSPLHF | TGCAGTGCCCTCTCAAACGGAATCTATAATTCACCCCTCCACTTT | . | TRBJ1-6 | TRBV20-1 | many
CASSIRTGVQETQYF | TGCGCCAGCAGCATAAGGACAGGTGTACAAGAGACCCAGTACTTC | TRBD1 | TRBJ2-5 | TRBV5-1 | few
CASSLRAAGSGTGELFF | TGCGCCAGCAGCCTTCGGGCAGCGGGGAGTGGAACCGGGGAGCTGTTTTTT | TRBD2 | TRBJ2-2 | TRBV5-1 | few
CAWRRIGARTGELFF | TGTGCCTGGAGGAGAATAGGGGCGAGGACCGGGGAGCTGTTTTTT | . | TRBJ2-2 | TRBV30 | few
CASSFARDPGELFF | TGTGCCAGCAGTTTCGCCAGGGATCCCGGGGAGCTGTTTTTT | . | TRBJ2-2 | TRBV27 | few
CSAGQPQHF | TGCAGTGCAGGTCAGCCCCAGCATTTT | . | TRBJ1-5 | TRBV20-1 | .
CASSLVGQGVAGELFF | TGCGCCAGCAGCTTGGTTGGACAGGGTGTTGCCGGGGAGCTGTTTTTT | TRBD1 | TRBJ2-2 | TRBV5-1 | many
CASSFRQGTDTQYF | TGTGCCAGCAGTTTCCGACAGGGCACAGATACGCAGTATTTT | . | TRBJ2-3 | TRBV12-3/TRBV12-4 | many
CASSLAGGPTTDTQYF | TGCGCCAGCAGCTTGGCGGGAGGCCCGACCACAGATACGCAGTATTTT | TRBD2 | TRBJ2-3 | TRBV5-1 | .
CASSPSGRWETQYF | TGTGCCAGCAGCCCGTCGGGTCGATGGGAGACCCAGTACTTC | . | TRBJ2-5 | TRBV11-2 | many
CAISEGSYYGYTF | TGTGCCATCAGTGAAGGCTCCTACTATGGCTACACCTTC | . | TRBJ1-2 | TRBV10-3 | many